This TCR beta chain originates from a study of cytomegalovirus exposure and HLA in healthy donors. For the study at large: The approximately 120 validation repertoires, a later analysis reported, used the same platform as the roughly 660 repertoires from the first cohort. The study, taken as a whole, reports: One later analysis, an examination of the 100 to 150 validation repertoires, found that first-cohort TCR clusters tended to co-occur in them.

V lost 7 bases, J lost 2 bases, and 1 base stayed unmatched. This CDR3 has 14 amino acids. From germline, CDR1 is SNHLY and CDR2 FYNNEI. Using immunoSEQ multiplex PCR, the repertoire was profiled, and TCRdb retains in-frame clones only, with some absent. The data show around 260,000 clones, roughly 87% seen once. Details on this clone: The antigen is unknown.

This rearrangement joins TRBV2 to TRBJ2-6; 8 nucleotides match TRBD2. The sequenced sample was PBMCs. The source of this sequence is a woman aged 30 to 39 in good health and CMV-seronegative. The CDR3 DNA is TGTGCCAGCACCGGGGGGGCTGGGGCCAACGTCCTGACTTTC. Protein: CASTGGAGANVLTF. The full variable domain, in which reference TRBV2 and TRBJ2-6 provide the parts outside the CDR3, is EPEVTQTPSHQVTQMGQEVILRCVPISNHLYFYWYRQILGQKVEFLVSFYNNEISEKSEIFDDQFSVERPDGSNFTLKIRSTKLEDSAMYFCASTGGAGANVLTFGAGSRLTVL.